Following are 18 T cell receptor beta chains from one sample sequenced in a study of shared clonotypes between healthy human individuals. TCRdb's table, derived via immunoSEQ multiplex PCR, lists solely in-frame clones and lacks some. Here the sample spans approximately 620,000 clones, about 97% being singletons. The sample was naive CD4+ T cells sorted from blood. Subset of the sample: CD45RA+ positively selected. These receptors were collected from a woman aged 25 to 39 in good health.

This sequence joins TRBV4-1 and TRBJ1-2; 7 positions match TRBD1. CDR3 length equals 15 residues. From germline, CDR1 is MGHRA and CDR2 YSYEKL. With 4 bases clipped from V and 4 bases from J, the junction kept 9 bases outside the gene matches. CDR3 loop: CASSRETGAVYGYTF. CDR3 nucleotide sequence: TGCGCCAGCAGCCGGGAAACAGGGGCCGTCTATGGCTACACCTTC.

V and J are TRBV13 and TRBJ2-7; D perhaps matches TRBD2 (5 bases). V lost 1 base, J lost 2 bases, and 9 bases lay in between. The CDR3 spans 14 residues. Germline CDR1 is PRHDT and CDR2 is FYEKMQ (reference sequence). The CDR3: CASSLAGITYEQYF. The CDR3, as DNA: TGTGCCAGCAGCTTAGCGGGGATAACCTACGAGCAGTACTTC. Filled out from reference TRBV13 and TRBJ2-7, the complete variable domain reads AAGVIQSPRHLIKEKRETATLKCYPIPRHDTVYWYQQGPGQDPQFLISFYEKMQSDKGSIPDRFSAQQFSDYHSELNMSSLELGDSALYFCASSLAGITYEQYFGPGTRLTVT.

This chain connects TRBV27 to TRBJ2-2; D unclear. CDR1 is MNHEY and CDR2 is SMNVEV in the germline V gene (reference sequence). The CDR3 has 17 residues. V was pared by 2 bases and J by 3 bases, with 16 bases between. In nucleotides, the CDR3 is TGTGCCAGCAGTTTACGACCTCGGGCTGCGCACACCGGGGAGCTGTTTTTT. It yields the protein CASSLRPRAAHTGELFF.

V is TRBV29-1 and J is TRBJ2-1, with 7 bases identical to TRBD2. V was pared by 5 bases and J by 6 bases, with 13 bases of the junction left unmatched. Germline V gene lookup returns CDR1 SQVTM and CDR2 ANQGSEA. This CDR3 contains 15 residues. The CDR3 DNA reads TGCAGCGTTCTTTTTGGAGGGAGGGCCACCAATGAGCAGTTCTTC. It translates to CSVLFGGRATNEQFF.

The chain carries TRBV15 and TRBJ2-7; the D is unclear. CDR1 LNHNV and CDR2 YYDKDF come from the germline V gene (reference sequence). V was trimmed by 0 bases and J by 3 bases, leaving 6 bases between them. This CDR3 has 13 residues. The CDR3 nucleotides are TGTGCCACCAGCAGAGAGGATAGCTACGAGCAGTACTTC. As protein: CATSREDSYEQYF. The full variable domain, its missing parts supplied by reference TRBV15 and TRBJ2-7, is DAMVIQNPRYQVTQFGKPVTLSCSQTLNHNVMYWYQQKSSQAPKLLFHYYDKDFNNEADTPDNFQSRRPNTSFCFLDIRSPGLGDTAMYLCATSREDSYEQYFGPGTRLTVT.

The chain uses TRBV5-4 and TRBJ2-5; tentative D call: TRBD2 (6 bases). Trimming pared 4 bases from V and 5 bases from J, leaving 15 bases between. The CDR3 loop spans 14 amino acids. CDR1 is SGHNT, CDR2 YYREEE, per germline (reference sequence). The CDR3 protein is CASSEGTGLETQYF. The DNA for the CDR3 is TGTGCCAGCAGCGAAGGGACTGGCCTGGAGACCCAGTACTTC. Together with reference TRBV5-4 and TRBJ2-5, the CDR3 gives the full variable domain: ETGVTQSPTHLIKTRGQQVTLRCSSQSGHNTVSWYQQALGQGPQFIFQYYREEENGRGNFPPRFSGLQFPNYSSELNVNALELDDSALYLCASSEGTGLETQYFGPGTRLLVL.

CDR3 DNA sequence: TGTGCCAGCAGCTCCGGGACAGGGAACCACGAGCAGTACTTC. Translation: CASSSGTGNHEQYF. This chain joins TRBV11-1 and TRBJ2-7, with 9 bases aligning to TRBD1. Unmatched junction bases numbered 6, after V lost 4 bases and J lost 5 bases. This CDR3 spans 14 amino acids. Germline V gene lookup returns CDR1 SGHAT and CDR2 FQDESV (reference sequence).

For the CDR3, the DNA is TGTGCCAGCAGTGACCCCACAGGTCTGGCCGGGGAGCTGTTTTTT. Translated: CASSDPTGLAGELFF. The chain couples TRBV2 to TRBJ2-2; D is perhaps TRBD1 (5 bases). The germline V and J ends were trimmed by 3 bases and 6 bases, with 14 bases remaining between them. This CDR3 contains 15 residues. Per germline, CDR1 SNHLY and CDR2 FYNNEI.

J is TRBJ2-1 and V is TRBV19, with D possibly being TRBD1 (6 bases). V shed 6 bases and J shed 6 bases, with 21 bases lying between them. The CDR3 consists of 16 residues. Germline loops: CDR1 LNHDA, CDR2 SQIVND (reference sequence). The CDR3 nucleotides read TGTGCCAGTAGGCCCGCCTACAGGGTGACGTCCAATGAGCAGTTCTTC. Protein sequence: CASRPAYRVTSNEQFF.

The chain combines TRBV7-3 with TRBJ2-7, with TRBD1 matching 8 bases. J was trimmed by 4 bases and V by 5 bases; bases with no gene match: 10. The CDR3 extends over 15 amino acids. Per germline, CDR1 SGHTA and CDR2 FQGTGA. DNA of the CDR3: TGTGCCAGCAGCCGATTGGACAGGGTAATTTACGAGCAGTACTTC. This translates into CASSRLDRVIYEQYF.

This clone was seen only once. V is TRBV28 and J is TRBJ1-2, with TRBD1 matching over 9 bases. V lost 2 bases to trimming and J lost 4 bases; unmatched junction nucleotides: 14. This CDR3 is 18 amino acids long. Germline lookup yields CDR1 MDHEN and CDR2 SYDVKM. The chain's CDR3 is CASSLAASTGTGTYGYTF. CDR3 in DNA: TGTGCCAGCAGTTTAGCCGCGTCTACCGGGACAGGGACCTATGGCTACACCTTC.

CDR3 amino acids: CASSTGQTSYEQYF. The DNA of the CDR3 is TGTGCCAGTAGTACGGGACAGACCTCCTACGAGCAGTACTTC. The J gene is TRBJ2-7, the V gene TRBV19, with 7 bases aligning to TRBD1. Germline V gene lookup returns CDR1 LNHDA and CDR2 SQIVND (reference sequence). This CDR3 spans 14 amino acids. V lost 4 bases to trimming and J lost 0 bases; unmatched junction nucleotides: 3. Full variable domain (remainder filled in from reference TRBV19 and TRBJ2-7): DGGITQSPKYLFRKEGQNVTLSCEQNLNHDAMYWYRQDPGQGLRLIYYSQIVNDFQKGDIAEGYSVSREKKESFPLTVTSAQKNPTAFYLCASSTGQTSYEQYFGPGTRLTVT.

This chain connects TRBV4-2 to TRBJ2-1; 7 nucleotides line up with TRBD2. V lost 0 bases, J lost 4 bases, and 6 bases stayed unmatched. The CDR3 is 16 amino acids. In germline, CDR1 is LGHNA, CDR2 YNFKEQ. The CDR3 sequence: CASSQDRTSDYNEQFF. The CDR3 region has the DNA TGTGCCAGCAGCCAAGATCGCACTAGCGATTACAATGAGCAGTTCTTC.

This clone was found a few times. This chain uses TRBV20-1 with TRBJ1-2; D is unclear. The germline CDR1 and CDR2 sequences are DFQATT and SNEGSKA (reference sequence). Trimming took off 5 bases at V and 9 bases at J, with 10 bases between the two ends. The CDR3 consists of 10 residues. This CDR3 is CSAYGRSYTF. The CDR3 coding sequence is TGCAGTGCTTACGGACGGAGCTACACCTTC.

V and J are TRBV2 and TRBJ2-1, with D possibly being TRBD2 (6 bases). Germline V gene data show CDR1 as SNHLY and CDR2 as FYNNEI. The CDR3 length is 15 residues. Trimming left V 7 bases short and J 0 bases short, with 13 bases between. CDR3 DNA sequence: TGTGCCAGCATGGGGGGAGCCACCTCCTACAATGAGCAGTTCTTC. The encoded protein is CASMGGATSYNEQFF.

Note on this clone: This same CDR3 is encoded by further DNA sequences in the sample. CDR3 sequence: CASSPSTDTQYF. The CDR3 DNA reads TGTGCCAGCTCACCATCGACAGATACGCAGTATTTT. The rearrangement joins TRBV18 to TRBJ2-3; D not resolved. This CDR3 has 12 residues. Germline V gene lookup returns CDR1 KGHSH and CDR2 LQKENI. Trimming removed 2 bases at V and 3 bases at J, with 3 bases between.

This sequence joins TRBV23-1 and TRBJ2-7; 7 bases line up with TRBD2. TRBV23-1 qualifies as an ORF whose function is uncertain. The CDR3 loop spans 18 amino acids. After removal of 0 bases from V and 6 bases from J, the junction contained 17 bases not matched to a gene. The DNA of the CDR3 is TGCGCCAGCAGTCAATCCGGGGGGAGACGGGACGCGTCCGGCGAGCAGTACTTC. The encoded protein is CASSQSGGRRDASGEQYF.

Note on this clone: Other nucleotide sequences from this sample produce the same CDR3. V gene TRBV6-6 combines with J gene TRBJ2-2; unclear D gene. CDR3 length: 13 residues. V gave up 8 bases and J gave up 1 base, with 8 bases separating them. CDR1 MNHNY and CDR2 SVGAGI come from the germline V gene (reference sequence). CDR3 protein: CASSPVNTGELFF. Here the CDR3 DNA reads TGTGCCAGCTCTCCGGTGAACACCGGGGAGCTGTTTTTT.